Listed below are T cell receptor beta chains from one sample, sequenced in a study of shared clonotypes between healthy human individuals. Clones were sequenced by immunoSEQ multiplex PCR, and TCRdb holds only the in-frame ones, with some missing. Of under 120,000 clones listed, about 66% are singletons. The sample was memory CD8+ T cells sorted from blood. These receptors were collected from a woman aged 30 to 39 in good health. Both conserved end residues are part of each CDR3. The D gene is left open where the match is weak. Only part of the rows carry a size: once, few, many, or a class if the clone is expanded.

TRBD1 few TRBJ1-4 TRBV25-1 TGTGCCAGCAGTGACCCCGAAGGGACAGGGATTGAAAAACTGTTTTTT CASSDPEGTGIEKLFF
TRBD1 . TRBJ2-1 TRBV10-1 TGCGCCAGCAGTGACACCGGGACAGCTTACAATGAGCAGTTCTTC CASSDTGTAYNEQFF
TRBD1 . TRBJ2-7 TRBV2 TGTGCCAGCAGCTTCGGGACAGGGAGTCATCGGTGGCAGTACTTC CASSFGTGSHRWQYF
. . TRBJ1-5 TRBV6-1 TGTGCCAGCAGTGAAGCGGACACCTTTGAGGGCAATCAGCCCCAGCATTTT CASSEADTFEGNQPQHF
TRBD1 many TRBJ2-1 TRBV6-4 TGTGCCAGCAGTGACAGGGACAGCAATGAGCAGTTCTTC CASSDRDSNEQFF
. few TRBJ2-7 TRBV5-6 TGTGCCAGCAGCTTGTTTCTTTTGGAGGGCGACGAGCAGTACTTC CASSLFLLEGDEQYF
TRBD1 once TRBJ2-7 TRBV7-9 TGTGCCAGCAGGCCAAGGCCGGGACAGGGGAGCTACGAGCAGTACTTC CASRPRPGQGSYEQYF
. many TRBJ1-5 TRBV7-9 TGTGCCAGCAGCTTAACCACTGCGGGAGATCAGCCCCAGCATTTT CASSLTTAGDQPQHF
TRBD1 many TRBJ2-7 TRBV5-1 TGCGCCAGCAGCTTTAGGGGGCAGTACGAGCAGTACTTC CASSFRGQYEQYF
. . TRBJ2-1 TRBV5-1 TGCGCCAGCAGCTTGGCGGGGGAGCCCACCTACAATGAGCAGTTCTTC CASSLAGEPTYNEQFF
. many TRBJ2-7 TRBV20-1 TGCAGTGCCTCCGTCGGTGGCGGGCAGTACTTC CSASVGGGQYF
. . TRBJ1-5 TRBV2 TGTGCCAGCAGGCGGACAGAATCCGATCAGCCCCAGCATTTT CASRRTESDQPQHF
. . TRBJ2-3 TRBV5-1 TGCGCCAGCAGCTTGGGAGGGAGCTCGGATACGCAGTATTTT CASSLGGSSDTQYF
TRBD1 few TRBJ1-1 TRBV2 TGTGCCAGCAGTGAAGGGGGACAGGGGATGGCTGAAGCTTTCTTT CASSEGGQGMAEAFF
TRBD2 few TRBJ2-3 TRBV4-1 TGCGCCAGCAGCCAGATTAGCGGGGTAGGAACAGATACGCAGTATTTT CASSQISGVGTDTQYF
. . TRBJ1-1 TRBV30 TGTGCCTGGAGGGTTGGGGGGAAAGACACTGAAGCTTTCTTT CAWRVGGKDTEAFF
. few TRBJ2-1 TRBV30 TGTGCCTGGAGTTTTCCCTACAATGAGCAGTTCTTC CAWSFPYNEQFF
TRBD2 . TRBJ2-5 TRBV14 TGTGCCAGCAGCCCCCGACTAGCGGCGTTCCCGGGGACCCAGTACTTC CASSPRLAAFPGTQYF
TRBD2 many TRBJ2-1 TRBV10-3 TGTGCCATCAGTGGGGGGCGGCTAGCGGGAGGGCCACCCTACAATGAGCAGTTCTTC CAISGGRLAGGPPYNEQFF
. . TRBJ2-7 TRBV4-1 TGCGCCAGCAGCCAAGGACTAGGCTACGAGCAGTACTTC CASSQGLGYEQYF
. . TRBJ1-2 TRBV9 TGTGCCAGCAGCCCGAGGCCGCAGGACGTCTATGGCTACACCTTC CASSPRPQDVYGYTF
TRBD2 many TRBJ2-1 TRBV27 TGTGCCAGCAGCCCCCGGTGGAGCGGGGAGTTCTACAATGAGCAGTTCTTC CASSPRWSGEFYNEQFF
. many TRBJ1-1 TRBV11-2 TGTGCCAGCAGCTTGACAGGTGAAGCTTTCTTT CASSLTGEAFF
. few TRBJ2-7 TRBV9 TGTGCCAGCAGCCTCTTAGGAGAGACCTACGAGCAGTACTTC CASSLLGETYEQYF
TRBD2 many TRBJ2-4 TRBV27 TGTGCCAGCAGCCGAGCACTAGCGGGAGTGCGCAAAAACATTCAGTACTTC CASSRALAGVRKNIQYF
. few TRBJ2-1 TRBV5-1 TGCGCCAGCAGCTTGGACTTTGTCGCCTACAATGAGCAGTTCTTC CASSLDFVAYNEQFF
TRBD1 . TRBJ1-1 TRBV11-2 TGTGCCAGCAGCTTGCGGACAGGGGGCAAGTACACTGAAGCTTTCTTT CASSLRTGGKYTEAFF
. . TRBJ2-5 TRBV19 TGTGCCAGTAGTAAGGGCTTGTATGGGACCCAGTACTTC CASSKGLYGTQYF
TRBD1 . TRBJ2-2 TRBV15 TGTGCCACCAGCTGGGGACAGATTAACACCGGGGAGCTGTTTTTT CATSWGQINTGELFF
. . TRBJ2-1 TRBV15 TGTGCCACCAGCGTGGACTCGAGCTCCTACAATGAGCAGTTCTTC CATSVDSSSYNEQFF
TRBD2 many TRBJ2-1 TRBV15 TGTGCCACCACGCCAGCGGGAGTCGACTACAATGAGCAGTTCTTC CATTPAGVDYNEQFF
. many TRBJ2-7 TRBV29-1 TGCAGCGTTGAAGATGGGGGTCGGGCCAGCAACGAGCAGTACTTC CSVEDGGRASNEQYF
TRBD2 . TRBJ2-1 TRBV2 TGTGCCAGCAAACCAGCGGGAGTGGGGAATGAGCAGTTCTTC CASKPAGVGNEQFF
. once TRBJ1-4 TRBV2 TGTGCCAGCAGTGAGGAGCTATTCGCCCTGCGGAGGAATGAAAAACTGTTTTTT CASSEELFALRRNEKLFF
TRBD2 . TRBJ2-7 TRBV28 TGTGCCAGCAACCCCGTGGGCGGGAGTATCGAGCAGTACTTC CASNPVGGSIEQYF
. . TRBJ1-3 TRBV5-6 TGTGCCAGCAGCTTCCTCGACTGGACCTCTGGAAACACCATATATTTT CASSFLDWTSGNTIYF
TRBD2 . TRBJ2-7 TRBV11-2 TGTGCCAGCAGGGGACTAGCGGGAGAGAGCTACGAGCAGTACTTC CASRGLAGESYEQYF
. . TRBJ1-4 TRBV18 TGTGCCAGCTCACCCTCGGGCGAAAAACTGTTTTTT CASSPSGEKLFF
. few TRBJ2-7 TRBV27 TGTGCCAGCAGTTCGGGGTATACACACGAGCAGTACTTC CASSSGYTHEQYF
. . TRBJ2-5 TRBV27 TGTGCCAGCTCCTGGACTCTCCAAGAGACCCAGTACTTC CASSWTLQETQYF
. . TRBJ2-4 TRBV10-3 TGTGCCATCAGTGAGTCGCGGGTAGCCAAAAACATTCAGTACTTC CAISESRVAKNIQYF
. . TRBJ1-3 TRBV28 TGTGCCAGCAGTTCGGCCGTCTCTGGAAACACCATATATTTT CASSSAVSGNTIYF